The T cell receptor beta chain described here comes from a study of blood T cell repertoires in COVID-19. Study-level information: Collection of acute and convalescent COVID-19 samples took place in the United States, Italy and Spain. PBMCs, B-cell-depleted T cells, or T cells provided the cDNA or gDNA that made up the material.

The method was immunoSEQ multiplex PCR; TCRdb's version includes in-frame clones alone and lacks a portion of them. The table includes under 95,000 clones, more than 60% detected once. This CDR3 has 14 residues. V lost 3 bases, J lost 7 bases, and 13 bases lay in between. Germline lookup yields CDR1 SGHKS and CDR2 YYEKEE (reference sequence). Sample: peripheral blood. This clonotype originated in a man in his sixties or seventies with acute or convalescent COVID-19. The chain links TRBV5-5 to TRBJ1-4, with D tentatively TRBD1 (5 bases). The CDR3 DNA is TGTGCCAGCAGCTCGAGACAGAGGAGTGAAAAACTGTTTTTT. It is translated as CASSSRQRSEKLFF.